The 9 T cell receptor beta chains in this list originate from one sample, sequenced in a study of cytomegalovirus exposure and HLA in healthy donors. A multiplex PCR was run with 60 Vbeta primers and 13 Jbeta primers. Repertoires were generated with immunoSEQ multiplex PCR, while TCRdb's copy carries only in-frame clones and drops some. Among about 240,000 clones listed, roughly 73% were seen once. Sequencing was done on a sample of PBMCs. These receptors were taken from a boy aged 10-17 years in good health and CMV-seronegative.

The chain employs TRBV2 and TRBJ2-6; maybe TRBD2 (5 bases). This CDR3 is built from 16 residues. The germline gives CDR1 SNHLY, CDR2 FYNNEI. Trimming removed 3 bases from V and 11 bases from J, with 20 bases in between. The CDR3 DNA sequence: TGTGCCAGCAGTGATTCCATAGCCAGAGGGCAATACGTCCTGACTTTC. Its translation is CASSDSIARGQYVLTF.

V is TRBV6-1 and J is TRBJ2-7, with TRBD1 matching over 10 bases. The ends lost 0 bases at V and 3 bases at J; junction bases unmatched: 2. Germline loops: CDR1 MNHNS, CDR2 SASEGT. The length of the CDR3 is 15 residues. CDR3 in DNA: TGTGCCAGCAGTGAAGCAGGGACAGGGGTCTACGAGCAGTACTTC. Its protein product is CASSEAGTGVYEQYF.

The chain joins TRBV5-1 to TRBJ2-3; 8 nucleotides line up with TRBD1. The germline V gene has CDR1 SGHRS and CDR2 YFSETQ. The CDR3 has 16 residues. Trimming at V came to 1 base and at J to 6 bases, leaving 10 bases not matched to a gene. The CDR3 spells CASSLLGDRLIDTQYF. In DNA, the CDR3 is TGCGCCAGCAGCTTGTTAGGGGACAGGCTTATCGATACGCAGTATTTT.

V usage is TRBV28 and J usage is TRBJ1-1; D call uncertain. Trimming shortened V by 7 bases and J by 9 bases, and 15 bases separated the two germline ends. The germline V gene has CDR1 MDHEN and CDR2 SYDVKM. The CDR3 length is 12 residues. In DNA form, the CDR3 reads TGTGCCAGCACCCTCGCCGGGGAAAAAGCTTTCTTT. Translating gives CASTLAGEKAFF.

This clone was seen a few times. The CDR3 reads CASSTRRIAGNTGELFF. The CDR3 nucleotides read TGTGCCAGCAGCACCCGAAGAATAGCGGGGAACACCGGGGAGCTGTTTTTT. The rearrangement links TRBV7-8 to TRBJ2-2; 7 bases match TRBD2. CDR1 and CDR2 from the germline V gene are SGHVS and FQNEAQ. With V trimmed by 5 bases and J by 1 base, 10 bases remained unmatched. This CDR3 spans 17 amino acids. The variable domain in full, completed from reference TRBV7-8 and TRBJ2-2, reads GAGVSQSPRYKVAKRGQDVALRCDPISGHVSLFWYQQALGQGPEFLTYFQNEAQLDKSGLPSDRFFAERPEGSVSTLKIQRTQQEDSAVYLCASSTRRIAGNTGELFFGEGSRLTVL.

The chain recombines TRBV27 with TRBJ2-1; 11 bases agree with TRBD2. Germline V gene sequence: CDR1 MNHEY, CDR2 SMNVEV (reference sequence). V shed 5 bases, J shed 9 bases, and the junction held 9 bases outside the gene matches. The CDR3 length is 15 residues. CDR3 loop: CASSQLAGVVSEQFF. CDR3 DNA: TGTGCCAGCAGTCAACTAGCGGGAGTAGTGAGTGAGCAGTTCTTC.

This clone has just one count. V usage is TRBV18 and J usage is TRBJ2-5; D not certain. Deletions cut 5 bases from V and 2 bases from J, with 9 bases between. Looked up from germline, CDR1 is KGHSH and CDR2 is LQKENI. The CDR3 loop spans 13 amino acids. CDR3 sequence: CASSSSLQETQYF. CDR3 DNA: TGTGCCAGCTCATCTTCTTTACAAGAGACCCAGTACTTC.

This chain uses TRBV6-1 with TRBJ2-3; 11 bases are shared with TRBD2. Germline-derived CDR1 and CDR2 are MNHNS and SASEGT. The trim removed 5 bases at V and 4 bases at J, leaving 5 bases unmatched. This CDR3 has 15 amino acids. Written as DNA, the CDR3 is TGTGCCAGCAGTATGCTAGCGGGGGGATCAGATACGCAGTATTTT. It encodes CASSMLAGGSDTQYF.

The DNA of the CDR3 is TGTGCCAGTAGTCCTCCCTGGGGCCGCTCTGGAAACACCATATATTTT. Amino acid sequence: CASSPPWGRSGNTIYF. The chain links TRBV19 to TRBJ1-3, with D possibly matching TRBD1 (5 bases). V shed 5 bases and J shed 0 bases, with 14 bases lying between them. CDR1 is LNHDA, CDR2 SQIVND, per germline (reference sequence). This CDR3 contains 16 residues.